What follows is one T cell receptor (beta chain) and its context. The antigen is undetermined. The whole isolated RNA underwent reverse transcription, so sequencing captured expressed TCRB transcripts. The method was immunoSEQ multiplex PCR; TCRdb's version includes in-frame clones alone and lacks a portion of them. The repertoire holds about 340,000 clones, around 8.5% seen once, with roughly 1% in the top ten. This CDR3 region has 18 residues. CDR1 is MGHRA, CDR2 YSYEKL, per germline. With V trimmed by 1 base and J by 0 bases, 6 bases remained unmatched. On average, the one heparinised blood draw given by each donor was roughly 100 mL. Via the markers CD45RO/CCR7/CD25/CD127/CD95/CD27, stem cell-like memory, regulatory, central memory and naive CD4+ cells were sorted. This entry belongs to a study of beta chain features in type 1 diabetes. General observations from the study: A definitive answer on HLA type influencing TCRB rearrangement was not reached here. PCR could preferentially amplify shorter templates, alike in patients and controls. In all four CD4+ subsets, TCRB CDR3 length was significantly, moderately reduced in type 1 diabetes.

Sequencing was done on a sample of central memory CD4+ T cells from blood. The chain couples TRBV4-1 to TRBJ1-4; the match to TRBD1 covers 9 bases. The TCR originated in a man aged 25-45 years with type 1 diabetes. The chain's CDR3 is CASSQVRTGDATNEKLFF. The CDR3 DNA follows: TGCGCCAGCAGCCAAGTGAGGACAGGGGATGCAACTAATGAAAAACTGTTTTTT.